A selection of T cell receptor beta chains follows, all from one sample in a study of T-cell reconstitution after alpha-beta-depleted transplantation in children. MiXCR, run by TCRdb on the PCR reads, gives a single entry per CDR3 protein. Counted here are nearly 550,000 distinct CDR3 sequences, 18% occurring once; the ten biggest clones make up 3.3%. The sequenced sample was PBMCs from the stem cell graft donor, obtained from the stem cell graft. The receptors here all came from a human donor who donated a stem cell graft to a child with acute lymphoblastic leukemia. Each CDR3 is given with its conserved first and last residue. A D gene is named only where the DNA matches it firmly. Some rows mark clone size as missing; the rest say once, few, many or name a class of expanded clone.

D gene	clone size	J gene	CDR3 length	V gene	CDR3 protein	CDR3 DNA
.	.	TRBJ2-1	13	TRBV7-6	CASRNGVYNEQFF	TGTGCCAGCAGAAACGGGGTCTACAATGAGCAGTTCTTC
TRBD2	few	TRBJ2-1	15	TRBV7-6	CASSFDGRASNEQFF	TGTGCCAGCAGCTTCGACGGGAGGGCCAGCAATGAGCAGTTCTTC
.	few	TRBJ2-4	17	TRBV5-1	CASRITHRDPGKNIQYF	TGCGCCAGCCGTATAACCCACCGGGACCCCGGAAAAAACATTCAGTACTTC
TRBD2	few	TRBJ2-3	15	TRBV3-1	CASSHSGLGTDTQYF	TGTGCCAGCAGCCATAGCGGGTTGGGGACAGATACGCAGTATTTT
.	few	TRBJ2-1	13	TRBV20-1	CSATGTIYNEQFF	TGCAGTGCAACCGGGACCATCTACAATGAGCAGTTCTTC
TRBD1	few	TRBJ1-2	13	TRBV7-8	CASSWDSRNGYTF	TGTGCCAGCAGCTGGGACAGTCGGAATGGCTACACCTTC
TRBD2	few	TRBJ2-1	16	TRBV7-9	CASSLGLAGVSDEQFF	TGTGCCAGCAGCTTGGGACTAGCGGGAGTTTCAGATGAGCAGTTCTTC
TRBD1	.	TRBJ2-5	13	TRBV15	CATQQGASETQYF	TGTGCCACCCAACAGGGGGCCTCGGAGACCCAGTACTTC
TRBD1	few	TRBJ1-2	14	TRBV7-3	CASSVDRVNYGYTF	TGTGCCAGCAGCGTCGACAGGGTTAACTATGGCTACACCTTC
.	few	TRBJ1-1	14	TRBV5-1	CASSFGWGNTEAFF	TGCGCCAGCAGCTTCGGTTGGGGGAACACTGAAGCTTTCTTT
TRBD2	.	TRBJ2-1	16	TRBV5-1	CASSPIGTSGTNEQFF	TGCGCCAGCAGCCCCATTGGGACTAGCGGGACAAATGAGCAGTTCTTC
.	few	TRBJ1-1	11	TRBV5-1	CASSFVGETFF	TGCGCCAGCAGCTTCGTGGGCGAGACTTTCTTT
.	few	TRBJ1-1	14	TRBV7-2	CASSFLGLSTEAFF	TGTGCCAGCAGCTTTTTGGGGTTAAGCACTGAAGCTTTCTTT
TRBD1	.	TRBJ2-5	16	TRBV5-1	CASSRWDRGTQETQYF	TGCGCCAGCAGCCGCTGGGACAGGGGAACCCAAGAGACCCAGTACTTC
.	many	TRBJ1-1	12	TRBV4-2	CASSQAPTEAFF	TGTGCCAGCAGCCAAGCGCCGACTGAAGCTTTCTTT
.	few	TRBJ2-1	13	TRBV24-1	CATSLTGPGEQFF	TGTGCCACCAGCCTGACAGGACCGGGGGAGCAGTTCTTC
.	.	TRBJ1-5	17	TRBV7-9	CASSSLFIGVDNQPQHF	TGTGCCAGCAGCTCCCTCTTCATCGGGGTTGATAATCAGCCCCAGCATTTT
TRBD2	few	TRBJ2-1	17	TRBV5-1	CASSPKVGLAADNEQFF	TGCGCCAGCAGCCCCAAGGTCGGGCTAGCGGCCGACAATGAGCAGTTCTTC
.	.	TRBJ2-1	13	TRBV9	CASSVGDFGEQFF	TGTGCCAGCAGCGTAGGGGATTTCGGTGAGCAGTTCTTC
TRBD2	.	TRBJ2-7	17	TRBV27	CASSLSPVPGLAGEQYF	TGTGCCAGCAGTTTATCTCCCGTACCGGGACTAGCAGGCGAGCAGTACTTC
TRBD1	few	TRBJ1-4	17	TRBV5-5	CASSLYPGGWQAEKLFF	TGTGCCAGCAGCTTGTACCCAGGGGGCTGGCAGGCGGAAAAACTGTTTTTT
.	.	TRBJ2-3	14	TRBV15	CATSRPDLGDTQYF	TGTGCCACCAGCAGACCCGACTTAGGAGATACGCAGTATTTT
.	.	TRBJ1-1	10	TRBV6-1	CASSPWTAFF	TGTGCCAGCAGCCCGTGGACGGCTTTCTTT
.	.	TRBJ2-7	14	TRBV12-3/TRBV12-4	CASSWRIRGYEQYF	TGTGCCAGCAGTTGGAGAATCAGGGGCTACGAGCAGTACTTC
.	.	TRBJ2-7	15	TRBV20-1	CSARAPAPNPNEQYF	TGCAGTGCTAGAGCCCCAGCCCCCAACCCCAACGAGCAGTACTTC
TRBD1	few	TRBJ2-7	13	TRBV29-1	CSVPGTGSYEQYF	TGCAGCGTTCCCGGGACAGGGTCTTACGAGCAGTACTTC
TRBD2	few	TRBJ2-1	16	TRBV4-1	CASSQLGLASYNEQFF	TGCGCCAGCAGCCAACTGGGACTAGCTTCCTACAATGAGCAGTTCTTC
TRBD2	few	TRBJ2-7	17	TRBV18	CASSLSATGTSFDEQYF	TGTGCCAGCTCACTCTCAGCGACCGGGACTAGTTTCGACGAGCAGTACTTC
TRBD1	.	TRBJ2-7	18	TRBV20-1	CSAEYSPTGTGTFYEQYF	TGCAGTGCCGAGTATTCCCCCACCGGGACAGGGACCTTCTACGAGCAGTACTTC
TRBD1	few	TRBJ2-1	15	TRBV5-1	CASSGRTGSYNEQFF	TGCGCCAGCAGCGGCCGGACAGGCTCCTACAATGAGCAGTTCTTC
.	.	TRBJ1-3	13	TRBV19	CASSTASGNTIYF	TGTGCCAGTAGTACGGCTTCTGGAAACACCATATATTTT
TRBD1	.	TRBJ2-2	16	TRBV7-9	CASSLQGARNTGELFF	TGTGCCAGCAGCCTGCAGGGGGCTCGGAACACCGGGGAGCTGTTTTTT
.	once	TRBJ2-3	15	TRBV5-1	CASSLWGQSTDTQYF	TGCGCCAGCAGTCTCTGGGGCCAAAGCACAGATACGCAGTATTTT
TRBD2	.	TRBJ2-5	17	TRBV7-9	CASSGELSGRAWETQYF	TGTGCCAGCAGCGGCGAACTTAGCGGGAGGGCCTGGGAGACCCAGTACTTC
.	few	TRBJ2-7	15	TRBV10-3	CAISGQGKVRNEQYF	TGTGCCATCAGTGGGCAAGGGAAAGTGCGCAACGAGCAGTACTTC
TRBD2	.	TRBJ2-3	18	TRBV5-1	CASSTGLAGATSTDTQYF	TGCGCCAGCAGCACCGGACTAGCGGGGGCAACTAGCACAGATACGCAGTATTTT
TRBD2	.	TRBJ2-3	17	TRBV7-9	CASSLLLAAASTDTQYF	TGTGCCAGCAGCTTATTACTAGCGGCTGCTAGCACAGATACGCAGTATTTT
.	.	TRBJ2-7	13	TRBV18	CASSHTRSYEQYF	TGTGCCAGCTCACACACCCGTAGCTACGAGCAGTACTTC
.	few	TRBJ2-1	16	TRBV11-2	CASSLKGEVSYNEQFF	TGTGCCAGCAGCTTAAAGGGGGAAGTCTCCTACAATGAGCAGTTCTTC
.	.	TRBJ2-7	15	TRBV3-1	CASSHHGPGTDEQYF	TGTGCCAGCAGCCATCATGGGCCAGGGACGGACGAGCAGTACTTC
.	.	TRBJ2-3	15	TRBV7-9	CASSVAGPSPDTQYF	TGTGCCAGCAGCGTGGCCGGCCCCAGCCCAGATACGCAGTATTTT